This entry lists 23 T cell receptor beta chains sequenced from one sample in a study of blood T cell repertoires in COVID-19 (dated by TCRdb to the early 2020s). The library was produced with the immunoSEQ multiplex PCR assay. TCRdb limited this immuneACCESS table to in-frame rearrangements with V and J called. A share of clones is missing; checked studies link under half to unresolved V genes, and the rest is unexplained. The sample table records 100,000 to 150,000 clones; just under 80% of these occur just once. The top ten clones comprise under 20% of the sample. The sample taken for sequencing was peripheral blood. The receptors shown here come from a man between 60 and 70 years old with active or convalescent COVID-19.

The table lists this clone with a count of one. The chain links TRBV19 to TRBJ1-5; possible D gene TRBD1, 5 bases. The germline V and J ends were trimmed by 5 bases and 1 base, with 12 bases remaining between them. The CDR3 is 15 residues long. Germline V lookup: CDR1 LNHDA, CDR2 SQIVND (reference sequence). The DNA of the CDR3 is TGTGCCAGTAGTGGTCGAGCAGGGAGCAATCAGCCCCAGCATTTT. Encoded protein: CASSGRAGSNQPQHF.

This clone showed up just a few times. The chain carries TRBV5-5 and TRBJ2-3; weak D call: TRBD1 (5 bases). There are 14 residues in the CDR3. V lost 4 bases and J 4 bases, leaving 13 bases between the germline ends. Germline V gene lookup returns CDR1 SGHKS and CDR2 YYEKEE (reference sequence). The DNA of the CDR3 is TGTGCCAGCAGCGGGGAATGGGGCGCAGATACGCAGTATTTT. Translated, it gives CASSGEWGADTQYF. Full variable domain (outside the CDR3, taken from reference TRBV5-5 and TRBJ2-3): DAGVTQSPTHLIKTRGQQVTLRCSPISGHKSVSWYQQVLGQGPQFIFQYYEKEERGRGNFPDRFSARQFPNYSSELNVNALLLGDSALYLCASSGEWGADTQYFGPGTRLTVL.

The J gene is TRBJ2-1, the V gene TRBV28; 10 bases fit TRBD2. This CDR3 comprises 14 residues. J lost 8 bases, V lost 7 bases, and 8 bases had no gene match. Looked up from germline, CDR1 is MDHEN and CDR2 is SYDVKM. The chain's CDR3 is CASMRASGSYEQFF. The CDR3 bases are TGTGCCAGCATGCGGGCTAGCGGGAGCTATGAGCAGTTCTTC.

This clone came up a few times. The V and J genes are TRBV2 and TRBJ1-6; perhaps TRBD1 as D (5 bases). Germline-derived CDR1 and CDR2 are SNHLY and FYNNEI. The ends were cut back, 7 bases at V and 9 bases at J, with 19 bases in the middle. The CDR3 loop spans 15 amino acids. The DNA of the CDR3 is TGTGCCAGCAACCAGGGTCGGGTCGAATTTTCACCCCTCCACTTT. Protein sequence: CASNQGRVEFSPLHF.

V gene TRBV12-3 or TRBV12-4 combines with J gene TRBJ1-1, with a weak D call TRBD1 (5 bases). Trimming cost V 4 bases and J 1 base, with 7 bases left between them. The CDR3 covers 13 residues. The CDR3 coding sequence is TGTGCCAGCAGTTCCACAGGGAACACTGAAGCTTTCTTT. Translated, it gives CASSSTGNTEAFF.

The chain recombines TRBV28 with TRBJ1-5; 8 nucleotides align to TRBD1. This CDR3 region has 16 residues. J was trimmed by 4 bases and V by 1 base; bases with no gene match: 6. Germline CDR1 reads MDHEN; CDR2 reads SYDVKM. CDR3: CASSLFLGQGNQPQHF. The CDR3 DNA sequence: TGTGCCAGCAGTTTATTCCTTGGACAGGGTAATCAGCCCCAGCATTTT. Full variable domain (outside the CDR3, taken from reference TRBV28 and TRBJ1-5): DVKVTQSSRYLVKRTGEKVFLECVQDMDHENMFWYRQDPGLGLRLIYFSYDVKMKEKGDIPEGYSVSREKKERFSLILESASTNQTSMYLCASSLFLGQGNQPQHFGDGTRLSIL.

This sequence joins TRBV2 and TRBJ2-5, with TRBD1 matching 11 bases. Germline assignment: CDR1 SNHLY and CDR2 FYNNEI. The V gene end was trimmed by 10 bases and the J gene end by 2 bases; junction bases not matched to a gene: 6. The CDR3 contains 14 residues. This CDR3 is CATRRDRGQETQYF. The CDR3, as DNA: TGTGCCACCAGGCGGGACAGGGGGCAAGAGACCCAGTACTTC.

The sample holds many counts of this clone. The chain employs TRBV10-3 and TRBJ2-5, with D perhaps matching TRBD1 (6 bases). Trimming pared 10 bases from V and 4 bases from J, leaving 13 bases between. The V gene's germline CDR1 is ENHRY and CDR2 SYGVKD. The CDR3 runs 12 residues. The CDR3 DNA reads TGTGCCAGCACAGGGTCTGGAGAGACCCAGTACTTC. Amino acid sequence: CASTGSGETQYF.

This clone was picked up a small number of times. V usage is TRBV7-9 and J usage is TRBJ1-1, with 8 bases identical to TRBD1. The CDR3 runs to 16 residues. The germline V gene has CDR1 SEHNR and CDR2 FQNEAQ (reference sequence). Unmatched junction bases numbered 9, after V lost 1 base and J lost 5 bases. CDR3: CASSLGPDRGGTEAFF. The CDR3 DNA sequence: TGTGCCAGCAGCTTAGGCCCCGACAGGGGAGGGACTGAAGCTTTCTTT. The full variable domain, its missing parts supplied by reference TRBV7-9 and TRBJ1-1, is DTGVSQNPRHKITKRGQNVTFRCDPISEHNRLYWYRQTLGQGPEFLTYFQNEAQLEKSRLLSDRFSAERPKGSFSTLEIQRTEQGDSAMYLCASSLGPDRGGTEAFFGQGTRLTVV.

The chain uses TRBV10-3 and TRBJ2-3; 10 nucleotides agree with TRBD2. The junction had 7 bases not matched to a gene; V was cut back by 7 bases and J by 6 bases. The CDR3 has 14 residues. Germline V gene lookup returns CDR1 ENHRY and CDR2 SYGVKD. CDR3 sequence: CAIKESGRADTQYF. Written as DNA, the CDR3 is TGTGCCATCAAGGAGAGCGGGAGGGCCGATACGCAGTATTTT.

The J gene is TRBJ2-3, the V gene TRBV7-3; 9 bases are a match to TRBD2. There are 18 residues in the CDR3. Germline CDR1 is SGHTA and CDR2 is FQGTGA. Unmatched junction bases numbered 11, after V lost 4 bases and J lost 0 bases. CDR3 amino acids: CASSSSPGLASSTDTQYF. The CDR3, as DNA: TGTGCCAGCAGCTCGTCCCCCGGACTAGCGAGCAGCACAGATACGCAGTATTTT. Together with reference TRBV7-3 and TRBJ2-3, the CDR3 gives the full variable domain: GAGVSQTPSNKVTEKGKYVELRCDPISGHTALYWYRQSLGQGPEFLIYFQGTGAADDSGLPNDRFFAVRPEGSVSTLKIQRTERGDSAVYLCASSSSPGLASSTDTQYFGPGTRLTVL.

The V call is TRBV9, the J call TRBJ2-3; 9 bases line up with TRBD1. The CDR3 consists of 16 residues. V was pared by 3 bases and J by 3 bases, with 8 bases of the junction left unmatched. Germline loops: CDR1 SGDLS, CDR2 YYNGEE. The DNA for the CDR3 is TGTGCCAGCAGCGACCCCGGGACAGGGATTACAGATACGCAGTATTTT. Its translation is CASSDPGTGITDTQYF.

In its sample, this clone was seen a few times. The CDR3 region has the DNA TGTGCCAGCAGTCGACAGCAAGAGACCCAGTACTTC. Translated: CASSRQQETQYF. The chain recombines TRBV6-5 with TRBJ2-5, with a possible D match to TRBD1 (5 bases). CDR3 length equals 12 residues. Trimming removed 5 bases from V and 2 bases from J, with 6 bases in between. Germline values: CDR1 MNHEY, CDR2 SVGAGI.

For this clone: At one of its ends the junction is not consistent with the germline gene, which may arise from a read error. The chain has TRBV7-8 and TRBJ2-1; tentatively, D is TRBD1 (5 bases). In germline, CDR1 is SGHVS, CDR2 FQNEAQ. The length of the CDR3 is 15 residues. CDR3 nucleotides: TGTGCCAGCAGCCCCTTTCTGGGGCCCTACGATGAGCAGTTCTTC. Its translation is CASSPFLGPYDEQFF.

The rearrangement joins TRBV24-1 to TRBJ2-1; TRBD1 matches 8 bases. From germline, CDR1 is KGHDR and CDR2 SFDVKD. The CDR3 runs to 15 residues. Trimming at V came to 7 bases and at J to 6 bases, leaving 10 bases not matched to a gene. The DNA for the CDR3 is TGTGCCACCAGGAAAGGGGGGACAGGTCCCAATGAGCAGTTCTTC. The encoded protein is CATRKGGTGPNEQFF.

The count of this clone is one. The chain employs TRBV16 and TRBJ2-2; D is uncertain. V shed 1 base and J shed 2 bases, with 5 bases lying between them. Germline CDR1 reads KGHSY; CDR2 reads FQNENV. There are 14 residues in the CDR3. CDR3: CASSQWRNTGELFF. Written as DNA, the CDR3 is TGTGCCAGCAGCCAATGGAGAAACACCGGGGAGCTGTTTTTT.

As for this clone: The same CDR3 also results from other DNA sequences found in this sample. The V gene is TRBV9, the J gene TRBJ2-5, with 10 bases lining up with TRBD2. The V and J ends lost 0 bases and 5 bases, in that order; junction bases with no gene match: 1. The CDR3 consists of 14 residues. Germline CDR1 reads SGDLS; CDR2 reads YYNGEE. In DNA form, the CDR3 reads TGTGCCAGCAGCGTAGCACTAGCGGGGGAGACCCAGTACTTC. Its protein is CASSVALAGETQYF.

This rearrangement joins TRBV7-2 to TRBJ2-3; 7 bases map to TRBD2. V lost 5 bases to trimming and J lost 6 bases; unmatched junction nucleotides: 5. Germline CDR1 is SGHTA and CDR2 is FQGNSA. The CDR3 spans 13 residues. CDR3: CASSGQGGDTQYF. Written as DNA, the CDR3 is TGTGCCAGCAGCGGGCAGGGAGGGGATACGCAGTATTTT. Full variable domain (missing parts from reference TRBV7-2 and TRBJ2-3): GAGVSQSPSNKVTEKGKDVELRCDPISGHTALYWYRQSLGQGLEFLIYFQGNSAPDKSGLPSDRFSAERTGGSVSTLTIQRTQQEDSAVYLCASSGQGGDTQYFGPGTRLTVL.

The gene calls are TRBV5-1 and TRBJ2-2; 9 bases line up with TRBD1. Germline loops: CDR1 SGHRS, CDR2 YFSETQ. The CDR3 has 15 residues. V trimming: 4 bases; J trimming: 7 bases; junction bases outside the gene matches: 8. CDR3 nucleotides: TGCGCCAGCAGCCCCGGGACAGGGTATAACGGGGAGCTGTTTTTT. This encodes CASSPGTGYNGELFF.

This chain joins TRBV12-3 or TRBV12-4 and TRBJ1-1; D is unclear. The V gene lost 2 bases and the J gene lost 10 bases, with 11 bases spanning the gap. The length of the CDR3 is 12 residues. The CDR3 DNA sequence: TGTGCCAGCAGTTTACAGGCGCTCGGAGCTTTCTTT. It codes for CASSLQALGAFF.

V gene TRBV7-2 combines with J gene TRBJ2-3; TRBD2 agrees at 10 bases. CDR3 size: 15 residues. Germline V lookup: CDR1 SGHTA, CDR2 FQGNSA. Trimming took 5 bases from V and 10 from J; bases not matched to a gene: 12. The CDR3, as DNA: TGTGCCAGCAGCCCGGGGACTAGCGATCCCATTTCGCAGTATTTT. Residues: CASSPGTSDPISQYF.

This clone turned up a few times. This rearrangement joins TRBV6-4 to TRBJ1-6; a weak D match, TRBD1 (6 bases). CDR3 length: 14 amino acids. V shed 2 bases and J shed 5 bases, with 7 bases lying between them. Germline-derived CDR1 and CDR2 are MRHNA and SNTAGT. The CDR3 here is CASSDGQNNSPLHF. DNA for the CDR3: TGTGCCAGCAGTGACGGACAGAATAATTCACCCCTCCACTTT.

Here the CDR3 DNA reads TGTGCCAGCAGCGCGCGTGGAGCTAACTATGGCTACACCTTC. This encodes CASSARGANYGYTF. The J gene is TRBJ1-2, the V gene TRBV7-2, with D unclear. Germline V gene data show CDR1 as SGHTA and CDR2 as FQGNSA. V was trimmed by 5 bases and J by 0 bases, leaving 10 bases between them. The CDR3 length is 14 residues.